This entry describes one TCR beta chain. The antigen is undetermined. These data originate in a study of cytomegalovirus exposure and HLA in healthy donors. General study points: Many donors shared some public TCRs, even though most TCR sequences were rare. Presence/absence analyses assumed roughly uniform sequencing depth across donors.

Trimming took off 4 bases at V and 2 bases at J, with 17 bases between the two ends. Germline CDR1 and CDR2: SQVTM and ANQGSEA. The length of the CDR3 is 15 residues. PCR was performed using 60 Vbeta and 13 Jbeta primers. Original analysis: An analysis that came later counted roughly 87 million unique TCR beta chains, approximately 10 million shared. The repertoire was sequenced with immunoSEQ multiplex PCR; TCRdb's copy has only in-frame clones and lacks some. For V, J and clone size, that table is used; D and trimming come from the DNA. The sample includes about 100,000 clones, around 75% of them seen just once.

What was sequenced was PBMCs. The sequence was obtained from a male donor in good health and CMV-seropositive. The chain employs TRBV29-1 and TRBJ1-2; no clear D gene. The CDR3 reads CSVARDAVSNYGYTF. DNA for the CDR3: TGCAGCGTTGCCAGAGATGCGGTTTCCAACTATGGCTACACCTTC.